This T cell receptor (beta chain) was sequenced for a study of technical replicates of blood from several donors. Only in-frame clones appear in the TCRdb table, and some are missing; sequencing was by immunoSEQ multiplex PCR. The profile covers some 77,000 clones, with approximately 96% appearing a single time and 0.34% taken by the ten largest. The sequence came from a human donor in good health. The specimen sequenced was T cells isolated from PBMCs.

The CDR3 DNA reads as TGTGCCAGCAGCCAAAACCCCCTAGCGGCTTTATACGGGGAGACCCAGTACTTC. It is translated as CASSQNPLAALYGETQYF. V is TRBV7-2 and J is TRBJ2-5, with 7 bases lining up with TRBD2. V shed 5 bases and J 5 bases; nucleotides not matched to a gene: 20. The V gene's germline CDR1 is SGHTA and CDR2 FQGNSA. The CDR3 sequence is 18 residues long.